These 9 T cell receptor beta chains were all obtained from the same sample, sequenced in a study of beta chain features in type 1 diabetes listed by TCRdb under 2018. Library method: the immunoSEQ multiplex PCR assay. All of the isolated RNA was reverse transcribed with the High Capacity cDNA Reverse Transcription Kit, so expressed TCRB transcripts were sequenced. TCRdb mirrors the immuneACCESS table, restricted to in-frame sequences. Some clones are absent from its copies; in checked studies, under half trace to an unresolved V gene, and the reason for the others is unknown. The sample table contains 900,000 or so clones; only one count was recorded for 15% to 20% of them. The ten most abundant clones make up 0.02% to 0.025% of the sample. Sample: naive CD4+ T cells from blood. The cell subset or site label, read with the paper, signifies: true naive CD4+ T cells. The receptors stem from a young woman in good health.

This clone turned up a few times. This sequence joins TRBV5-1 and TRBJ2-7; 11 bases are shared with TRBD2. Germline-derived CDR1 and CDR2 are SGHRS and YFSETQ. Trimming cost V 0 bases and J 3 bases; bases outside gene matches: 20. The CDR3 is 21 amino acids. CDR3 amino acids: CASSLGRVGGLAGPWVYEQYF. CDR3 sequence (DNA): TGCGCCAGCAGCTTGGGGCGCGTCGGTGGACTAGCGGGTCCGTGGGTCTACGAGCAGTACTTC.

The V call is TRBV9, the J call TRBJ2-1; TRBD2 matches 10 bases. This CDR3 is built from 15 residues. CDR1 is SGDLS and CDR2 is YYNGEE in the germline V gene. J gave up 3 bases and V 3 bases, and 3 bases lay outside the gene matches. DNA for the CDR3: TGTGCCAGCAGCGGGGGACTAGCGATCTACAATGAGCAGTTCTTC. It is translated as CASSGGLAIYNEQFF.

For the CDR3, the DNA is TGTGCCACCAGCTGGGGGGTACAGGGAAGGCAGCCCCAGCATTTT. It translates to CATSWGVQGRQPQHF. The genes are TRBV15 and TRBJ1-5; D is perhaps TRBD1 (6 bases). V dropped 5 bases and J dropped 7 bases, with 18 bases sitting between them. Germline values: CDR1 LNHNV, CDR2 YYDKDF (reference sequence). The CDR3 spans 15 residues.

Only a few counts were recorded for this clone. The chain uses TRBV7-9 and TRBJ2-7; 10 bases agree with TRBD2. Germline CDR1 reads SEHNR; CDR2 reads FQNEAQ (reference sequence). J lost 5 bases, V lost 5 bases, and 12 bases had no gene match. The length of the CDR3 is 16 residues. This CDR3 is CASSLGLAGGFDEQYF. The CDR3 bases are TGTGCCAGCAGCCTAGGATTAGCGGGGGGTTTTGACGAGCAGTACTTC.

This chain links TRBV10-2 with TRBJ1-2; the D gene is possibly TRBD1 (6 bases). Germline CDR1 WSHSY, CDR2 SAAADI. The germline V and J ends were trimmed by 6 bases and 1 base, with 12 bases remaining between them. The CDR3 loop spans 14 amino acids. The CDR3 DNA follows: TGCGCCAGCAGGACTGGGGGCGTTAACTATGGCTACACCTTC. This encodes CASRTGGVNYGYTF.

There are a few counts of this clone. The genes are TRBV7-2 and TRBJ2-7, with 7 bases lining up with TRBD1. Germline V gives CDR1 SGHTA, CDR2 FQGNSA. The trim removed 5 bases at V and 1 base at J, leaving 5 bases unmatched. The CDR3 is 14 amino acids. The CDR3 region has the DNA TGTGCCAGCAGCGCCCGGACAGGTTCCTACGAGCAGTACTTC. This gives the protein CASSARTGSYEQYF.

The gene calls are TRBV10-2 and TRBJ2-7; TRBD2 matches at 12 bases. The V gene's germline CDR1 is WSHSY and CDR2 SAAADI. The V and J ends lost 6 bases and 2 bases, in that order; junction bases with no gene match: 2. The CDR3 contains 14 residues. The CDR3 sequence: CASRTSGSPYEQYF. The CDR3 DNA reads TGCGCCAGCAGGACTAGCGGGAGTCCCTACGAGCAGTACTTC.

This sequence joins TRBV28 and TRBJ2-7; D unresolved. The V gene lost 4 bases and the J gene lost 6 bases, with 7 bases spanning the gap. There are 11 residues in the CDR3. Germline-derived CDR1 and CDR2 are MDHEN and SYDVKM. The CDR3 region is CASSSRSEQYF. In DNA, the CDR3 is TGTGCCAGCAGTTCCCGATCCGAGCAGTACTTC.

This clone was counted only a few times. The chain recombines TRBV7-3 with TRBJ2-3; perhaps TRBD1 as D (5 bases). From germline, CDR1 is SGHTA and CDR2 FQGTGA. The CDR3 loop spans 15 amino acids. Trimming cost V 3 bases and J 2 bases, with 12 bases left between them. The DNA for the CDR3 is TGTGCCAGCAGCTTGCAGGGCCGTCTCACAGATACGCAGTATTTT. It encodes CASSLQGRLTDTQYF.